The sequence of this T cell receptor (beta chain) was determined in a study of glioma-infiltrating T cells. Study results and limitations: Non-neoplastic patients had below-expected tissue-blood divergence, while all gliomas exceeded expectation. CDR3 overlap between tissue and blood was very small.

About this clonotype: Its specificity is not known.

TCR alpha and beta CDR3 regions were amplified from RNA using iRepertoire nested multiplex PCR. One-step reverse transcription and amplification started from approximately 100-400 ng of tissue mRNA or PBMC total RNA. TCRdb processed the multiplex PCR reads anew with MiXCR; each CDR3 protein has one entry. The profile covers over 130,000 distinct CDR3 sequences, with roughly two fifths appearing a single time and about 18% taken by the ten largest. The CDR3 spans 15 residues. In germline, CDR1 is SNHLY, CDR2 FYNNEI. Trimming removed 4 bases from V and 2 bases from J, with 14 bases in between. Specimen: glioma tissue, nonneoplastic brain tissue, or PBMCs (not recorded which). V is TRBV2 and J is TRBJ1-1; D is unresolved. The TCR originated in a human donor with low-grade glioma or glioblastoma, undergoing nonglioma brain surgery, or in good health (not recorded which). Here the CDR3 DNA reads TGTGCCAGCAGTGCGTTGGCTATCGTCAACACTGAAGCTTTCTTT. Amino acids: CASSALAIVNTEAFF.